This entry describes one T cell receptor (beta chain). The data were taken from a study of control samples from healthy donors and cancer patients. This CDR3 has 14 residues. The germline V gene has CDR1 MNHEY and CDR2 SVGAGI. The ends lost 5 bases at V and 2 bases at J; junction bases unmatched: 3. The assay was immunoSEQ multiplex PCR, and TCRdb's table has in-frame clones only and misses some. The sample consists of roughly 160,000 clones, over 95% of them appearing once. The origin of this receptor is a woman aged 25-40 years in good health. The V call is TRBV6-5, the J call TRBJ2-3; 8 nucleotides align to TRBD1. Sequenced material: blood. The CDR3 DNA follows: TGTGCCAGCAGTAGACAGGGGACCACAGATACGCAGTATTTT. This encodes CASSRQGTTDTQYF.